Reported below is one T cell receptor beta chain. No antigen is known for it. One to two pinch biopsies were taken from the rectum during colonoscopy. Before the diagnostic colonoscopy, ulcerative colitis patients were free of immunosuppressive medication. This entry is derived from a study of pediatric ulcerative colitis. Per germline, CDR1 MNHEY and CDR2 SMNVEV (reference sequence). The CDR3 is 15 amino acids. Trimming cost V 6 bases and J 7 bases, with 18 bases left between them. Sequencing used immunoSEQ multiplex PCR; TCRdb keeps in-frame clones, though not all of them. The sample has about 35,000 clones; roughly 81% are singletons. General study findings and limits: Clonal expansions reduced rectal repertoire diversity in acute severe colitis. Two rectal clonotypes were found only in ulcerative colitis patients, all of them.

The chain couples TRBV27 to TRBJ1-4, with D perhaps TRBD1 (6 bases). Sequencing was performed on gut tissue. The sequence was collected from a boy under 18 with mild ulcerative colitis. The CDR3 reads CASSFWGRRGEKLFF. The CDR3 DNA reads TGTGCCAGCAGCTTCTGGGGGCGGCGGGGTGAAAAACTGTTTTTT.